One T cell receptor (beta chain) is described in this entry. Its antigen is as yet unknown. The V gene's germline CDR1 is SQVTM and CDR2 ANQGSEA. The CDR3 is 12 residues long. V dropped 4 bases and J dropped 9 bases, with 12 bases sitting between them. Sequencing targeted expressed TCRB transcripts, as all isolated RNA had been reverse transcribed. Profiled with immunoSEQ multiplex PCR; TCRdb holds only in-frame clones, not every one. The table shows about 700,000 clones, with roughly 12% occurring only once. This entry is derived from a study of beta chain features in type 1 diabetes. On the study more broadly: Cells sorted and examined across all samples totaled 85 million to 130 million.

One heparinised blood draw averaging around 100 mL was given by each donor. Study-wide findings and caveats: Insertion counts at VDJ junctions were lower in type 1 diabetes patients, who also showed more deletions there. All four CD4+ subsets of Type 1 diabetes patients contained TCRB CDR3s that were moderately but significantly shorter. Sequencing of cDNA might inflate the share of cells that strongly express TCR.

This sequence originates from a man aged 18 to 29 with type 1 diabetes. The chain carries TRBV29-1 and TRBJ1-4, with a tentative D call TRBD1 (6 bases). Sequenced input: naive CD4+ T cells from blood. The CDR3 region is CSVGEGGQKLFF. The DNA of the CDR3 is TGCAGCGTTGGGGAGGGGGGCCAAAAACTGTTTTTT.